These 5 T cell receptor beta chains were sequenced from one sample in a study of control samples from healthy donors and cancer patients. Produced via immunoSEQ multiplex PCR; TCRdb's table is partial and in-frame only. The sample lists over 100,000 clones, 92% occurring once. The sequenced material came from blood. The receptors stem from a woman aged 45-65 years in good health.

About this clone itself: One end of the junction does not line up with germline, which may come from a read error. The chain is built from TRBV7-7 and TRBJ1-3, with TRBD1 as a possible D gene (5 bases). Germline assignment: CDR1 SSHAT and CDR2 FNYEAQ (reference sequence). The CDR3 contains 15 residues. CDR3 coding DNA: TGTGCTAGCAGCTTAGCTGGGGGCTCTGGAAACACCATATATTTT. Translation gives CASSLAGGSGNTIYF.

This sequence joins TRBV3-1 (or the pseudogene TRBV3-2) and TRBJ2-5; D gene ambiguous. Germline assignment: CDR1 LGHDT and CDR2 YNNKEL (reference sequence). The CDR3 consists of 13 residues. V lost 1 base to trimming and J lost 5 bases, with 8 bases between them. CDR3 bases: TGTGCCAGCAGCCAAGGTCCCCCCGAGACCCAGTACTTC. Its protein is CASSQGPPETQYF.

The V and J genes are TRBV3-1 (or the pseudogene TRBV3-2) and TRBJ2-1; 8 nucleotides align to TRBD2. CDR3 length: 14 amino acids. V gave up 4 bases and J gave up 7 bases; unmatched junction bases: 6. Germline V gene data show CDR1 as LGHDT and CDR2 as YNNKEL (reference sequence). The CDR3 DNA sequence: TGTGCCAGCAGCCCCCGCGGGACTAGTAATGAGCAGTTCTTC. This encodes CASSPRGTSNEQFF.

This clone was counted ten times or more. The chain is built from TRBV2 and TRBJ1-3, with D maybe TRBD1 (5 bases). Germline V gives CDR1 SNHLY, CDR2 FYNNEI. V was clipped by 6 bases and J by 0 bases, with 9 bases between them. The CDR3 runs 14 residues. The CDR3 reads CASSATASGNTIYF. The CDR3 bases are TGTGCCAGCAGCGCGACAGCCTCTGGAAACACCATATATTTT.

This chain links TRBV2 with TRBJ1-2; the D gene is possibly TRBD1 (6 bases). Per germline, CDR1 SNHLY and CDR2 FYNNEI. The CDR3 runs 14 residues. The V end lost 5 bases, the J end lost 4 bases, and 14 bases lay between the germline ends. The CDR3 is CASSPTGQIYGYTF. The CDR3 DNA reads TGTGCCAGCAGTCCTACGGGACAAATCTATGGCTACACCTTC.